This entry lists 3 T cell receptor beta chains sequenced from one sample in a study of T cells in Graves' hyperthyroidism and ophthalmopathy. The investigators amplified TCR beta CDR3 regions from RNA transcripts. During a first-round RT-PCR of the TCR CDR3, the HTBI primer set was used. Using its own MiXCR run on the multiplex PCR reads, TCRdb lists one record per CDR3 protein. The profile shows 450,000 to 650,000 distinct CDR3 sequences, 14% of them singletons. Specimen: blood. These receptors all come from a woman aged 18-35 years with Graves' ophthalmopathy.

This clonotype has ten or more counts. V is TRBV28 and J is TRBJ2-3; 10 bases fit TRBD2. Germline assignment: CDR1 MDHEN and CDR2 SYDVKM. The CDR3 runs 17 residues. V was clipped by 3 bases and J by 3 bases; unmatched bases: 9. The chain's CDR3 is CASSFGRLAGGTDTQYF. The CDR3 DNA reads TGTGCCAGCAGTTTTGGGAGGTTAGCGGGAGGTACAGATACGCAGTATTTT.

This clonotype was picked up many times. As DNA, the CDR3 is TGTGCCAGCTCAAGGGGAGAGGGGGACGTCGGAAACACCATATATTTT. This codes for CASSRGEGDVGNTIYF. This sequence joins TRBV18 and TRBJ1-3; tentatively, D is TRBD1 (6 bases). Trimming cost V 5 bases and J 4 bases, with 18 bases left between them. The CDR3 spans 16 residues. Germline assignment: CDR1 KGHSH and CDR2 LQKENI.

This rearrangement joins TRBV5-8 to TRBJ1-1, with D possibly matching TRBD1 (6 bases). V was shortened by 4 bases and J by 1 base, with 14 bases between the two germline ends. The CDR3 has 15 amino acids. Germline V gene sequence: CDR1 SGHTS, CDR2 YDEGEE. CDR3 bases: TGTGCCAGCAGCGATTACAGGGACGGGAACACTGAAGCTTTCTTT. Translation gives CASSDYRDGNTEAFF.